This is a list of T cell receptor beta chains from one sample in a study of patients with pleural tuberculosis. A single record per CDR3 protein comes from TCRdb applying MiXCR to the reads. Among some 48,000 distinct CDR3 sequences listed, around 6.7% were seen once. Source of these receptors: a human donor with pleural tuberculosis. Both conserved end residues are part of each CDR3. Each record gives: V gene, CDR3 protein.

TRBV27 CASSPQLAGVETQYF
TRBV28 CASSLSGPYSNQPQHF
TRBV25-1 CASSEWGTGRTEAFF
TRBV12-3/TRBV12-4 CASSTTTSGGTDTQYF
TRBV19 CASSPTYGQPQHF
TRBV11-2 CASSLGSSGQETQYF
TRBV11-1 CASSLELRAGGETQYF
TRBV11-2 CASSLQASAYNEQFF
TRBV20-1 CSARAVSGRNEQFF
TRBV28 CASSLPPGNEQFF
TRBV2 CASVVERRKETQYF
TRBV11-1 CASSSSAGPRFF
TRBV20-1 CSARFSSGWSSYNEQFF
TRBV28 CASSFSVGDRAHNEQFF
TRBV29-1 CSVIVGREQYF
TRBV4-2 CASSQGLGLDTQYF
TRBV6-1 CASSPRETQYF
TRBV29-1 CSVYTSADTQYF
TRBV7-6 CASSFGGTAAFF
TRBV5-4 CASSLRGIMNTEAFF
TRBV4-2 CASSQGQAHSYEQYF
TRBV10-3 CAISESLGGSEAFF
TRBV20-1 CSATVPTGNREKLFF
TRBV20-1 CSARGTLRGITDTQYF
TRBV24-1 CATSDRRQAQEPQHF
TRBV20-1 CSARDPGVGNEQFF
TRBV20-1 CSASDRVSDQPQHF
TRBV12-3/TRBV12-4 CASSSPGGTDTQYF
TRBV6-2/TRBV6-3 CASSYEIERVGWYEQYF